Detailed here is one T cell receptor beta chain. TCRdb re-derived calls from the reads in MiXCR, one entry per CDR3 protein. The sample lists about 600,000 distinct CDR3 sequences, less than 25% seen once, with around 7.6% in the top ten. The data stem from a study of T cell repertoires in cytomegalovirus infection. Germline loops: CDR1 SQVTM, CDR2 ANQGSEA. The CDR3 totals 15 residues. V was clipped by 4 bases and J by 0 bases, with 13 bases between them. The chain uses TRBV29-1 and TRBJ2-1; unclear D gene. Material for sequencing was CD8+ T cells from PBMCs. The source of this sequence is a human donor in good health (CMV status not recorded). Some clones in this sample may be carry-over from other donors' samples. CDR3 in DNA: TGCAGCGTTGGTAAAGACTTAAGCTCCTACAATGAGCAGTTCTTC. Its translation is CSVGKDLSSYNEQFF.